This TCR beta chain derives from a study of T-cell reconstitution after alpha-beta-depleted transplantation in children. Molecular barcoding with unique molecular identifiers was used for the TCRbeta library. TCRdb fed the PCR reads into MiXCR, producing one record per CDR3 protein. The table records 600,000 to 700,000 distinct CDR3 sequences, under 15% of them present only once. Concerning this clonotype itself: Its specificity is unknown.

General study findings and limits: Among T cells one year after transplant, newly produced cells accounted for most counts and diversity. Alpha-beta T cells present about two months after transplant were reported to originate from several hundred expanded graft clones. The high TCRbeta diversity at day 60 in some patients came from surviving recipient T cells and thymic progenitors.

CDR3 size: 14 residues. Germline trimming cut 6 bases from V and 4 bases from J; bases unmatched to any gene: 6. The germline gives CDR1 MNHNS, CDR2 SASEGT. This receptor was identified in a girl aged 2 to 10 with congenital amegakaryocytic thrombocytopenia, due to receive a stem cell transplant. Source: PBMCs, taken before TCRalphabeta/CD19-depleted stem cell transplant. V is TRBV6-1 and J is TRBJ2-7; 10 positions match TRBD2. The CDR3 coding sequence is TGTGCCAGCAGCTCTAGCGGGAGCATGTACGAGCAGTACTTC. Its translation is CASSSSGSMYEQYF.